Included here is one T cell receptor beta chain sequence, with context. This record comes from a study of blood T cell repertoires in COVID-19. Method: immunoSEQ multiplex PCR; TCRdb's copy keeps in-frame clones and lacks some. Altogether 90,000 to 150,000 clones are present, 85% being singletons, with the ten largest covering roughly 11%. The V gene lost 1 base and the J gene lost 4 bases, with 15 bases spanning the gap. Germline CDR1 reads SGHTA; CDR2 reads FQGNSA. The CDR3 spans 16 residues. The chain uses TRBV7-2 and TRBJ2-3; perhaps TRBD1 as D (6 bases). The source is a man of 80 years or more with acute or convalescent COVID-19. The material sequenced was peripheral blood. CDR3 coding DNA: TGTGCCAGCAGCTTAGGAGGGCAGGGGCGGTCAGATACGCAGTATTTT. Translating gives CASSLGGQGRSDTQYF.